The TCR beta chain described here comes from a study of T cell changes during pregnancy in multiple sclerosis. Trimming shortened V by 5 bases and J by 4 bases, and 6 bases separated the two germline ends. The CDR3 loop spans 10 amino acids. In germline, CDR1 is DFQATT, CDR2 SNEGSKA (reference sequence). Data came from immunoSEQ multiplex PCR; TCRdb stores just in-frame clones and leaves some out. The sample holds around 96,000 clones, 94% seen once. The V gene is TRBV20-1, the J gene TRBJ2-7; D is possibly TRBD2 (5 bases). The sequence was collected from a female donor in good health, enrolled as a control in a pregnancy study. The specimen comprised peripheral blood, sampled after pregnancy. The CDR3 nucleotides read TGCAGTGCTGGACTTTACGAGCAGTACTTC. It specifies CSAGLYEQYF.